The 6 T cell receptor beta chains below all came from one sample that was sequenced in a study of cytomegalovirus exposure and HLA in healthy donors. PCR primers comprised 60 Vbeta and 13 Jbeta primers. Profiled with immunoSEQ multiplex PCR; TCRdb holds only in-frame clones, not every one. The profile shows 100,000 to 150,000 clones, about 80% of them singletons. The sequenced sample was PBMCs. The receptors originated from a man aged 25-40 years in good health and CMV-seropositive.

The chain uses TRBV29-1 and TRBJ1-3; TRBD1 might be the D (6 bases). V lost 6 bases, J lost 2 bases, and 8 bases lay in between. The CDR3 has 12 residues. Germline CDR1 SQVTM, CDR2 ANQGSEA. The DNA of the CDR3 is TGCAGCGTAGGGGGAACTGGAAACACCATATATTTT. Encoded protein: CSVGGTGNTIYF.

The V gene is TRBV9, the J gene TRBJ2-2; 8 bases match TRBD1. Germline CDR1 SGDLS, CDR2 YYNGEE. This CDR3 region has 16 residues. Trimming removed 2 bases from V and 5 bases from J; junction bases left unmatched: 8. CDR3 amino acids: CASSVYRGTRTGELFF. The CDR3 nucleotides read TGTGCCAGCAGCGTTTACAGGGGGACCAGAACCGGGGAGCTGTTTTTT.

This chain links TRBV10-3 with TRBJ1-2; 8 nucleotides line up with TRBD1. Trimming at V came to 4 bases and at J to 4 bases, leaving 5 bases not matched to a gene. This CDR3 comprises 14 residues. Germline values: CDR1 ENHRY, CDR2 SYGVKD. The CDR3 region is CAISGTGTLYGYTF. The CDR3 region has the DNA TGTGCCATCAGTGGGACAGGGACACTCTATGGCTACACCTTC.

V usage is TRBV4-3 and J usage is TRBJ2-5; 9 bases align to TRBD2. The CDR3 length is 17 residues. V lost 1 base, J lost 5 bases, and 11 bases stayed unmatched. Germline CDR1 reads LGHNA; CDR2 reads YSLEER. The chain's CDR3 is CASSQAFGGRAGETQYF. The CDR3, as DNA: TGCGCCAGCAGCCAAGCTTTCGGCGGGAGGGCAGGGGAGACCCAGTACTTC.

The CDR3 is CASSVLVGGEYEQYF. The CDR3 DNA reads as TGTGCCAGCAGTGTTTTAGTGGGAGGGGAGTACGAGCAGTACTTC. The chain joins TRBV6-1 to TRBJ2-7, with 7 bases matching TRBD2. With 4 bases clipped from V and 4 bases from J, the junction kept 10 bases outside the gene matches. This CDR3 is 15 amino acids long. The V gene's germline CDR1 is MNHNS and CDR2 SASEGT.

The rearrangement links TRBV7-9 to TRBJ2-1; possible D gene TRBD2, 5 bases. CDR3 length equals 14 residues. V lost 6 bases, J lost 4 bases, and 13 bases lay in between. CDR1 and CDR2 from the germline V gene are SEHNR and FQNEAQ (reference sequence). The CDR3 bases are TGTGCCAGCAGAGGTGGGCGGGTGTACAATGAGCAGTTCTTC. It is translated as CASRGGRVYNEQFF.